This T cell receptor beta chain emerged from a study of CD8+ T cells in alopecia areata. Study-level information: Treated patients were given oral tofacitinib, which was dosed at 5 to 10 mg twice daily.

Extracted RNA was reverse transcribed, and the resulting cDNA served as sequencing template. Using immunoSEQ multiplex PCR, the repertoire was profiled, and TCRdb retains in-frame clones only, with some absent. The sample holds about 220,000 clones; about three fifths are singletons and the top ten take approximately 1.4%. On this clone itself: The antigen is unknown.

Study-wide findings and caveats: Elevated clonality characterized lesional scalp relative to normal scalp, particularly in alopecia totalis/universalis.

This CDR3 comprises 14 residues. Per germline, CDR1 MGHDK and CDR2 SYGVNS. V lost 1 base to trimming and J lost 6 bases, with 12 bases between them. Specified treatment: oral pan-JAK inhibitor, 5-10 mg twice daily. The source of this sequence is a human donor with alopecia areata. Sequenced material: CD4+ T cells sorted from blood, taken at week 4, from a patient treated with tofacitinib. This chain links TRBV25-1 with TRBJ2-5; D perhaps matches TRBD1 (5 bases). The CDR3 DNA follows: TGTGCCAGCAGTGAATTGGGCAGGGAACAGACCCAGTACTTC. Amino acids: CASSELGREQTQYF.